The 9 T cell receptor beta chains listed next were all sequenced from one sample in a study of shared clonotypes between healthy human individuals. The protocol was immunoSEQ multiplex PCR, while the TCRdb copy is restricted to in-frame clones and leaves out a portion. The sample lists over a million clones; 98% were seen once. The sequenced sample was naive CD4+ T cells sorted from blood. Subset meaning: CD45RA+ positively selected. These receptors all stem from a man under 40 in good health.

On this clone: Relative to the germline gene, one junction end is altered; a read error may explain this. The V gene is TRBV28, the J gene TRBJ2-1; maybe TRBD2 (5 bases). CDR3 length: 15 amino acids. The germline V gene has CDR1 MDHEN and CDR2 SYDVKM. The CDR3 coding sequence is TGTGCCAGCAGTCTGGACTTACTAGAAACGGGCGGTAGGATCTTC. Its translation: CASSLDLLETGGRIF.

This sequence joins TRBV18 and TRBJ2-2; either TRBD1 or TRBD2 may fit D (5 bases each). Trimming removed 8 bases from V and 2 bases from J, with 21 bases in between. This CDR3 contains 17 residues. Germline values: CDR1 KGHSH, CDR2 LQKENI. In DNA, the CDR3 is TGTGCCAGCATCGAAACCGGGACGGGGCTTAACACCGGGGAGCTGTTTTTT. Its translation is CASIETGTGLNTGELFF.

The chain is built from TRBV28 and TRBJ2-7; 15 bases agree with TRBD2. The CDR3 has 20 amino acids. The germline CDR1 and CDR2 sequences are MDHEN and SYDVKM. The V segment lost 5 bases and the J segment 0 bases; nucleotides outside the gene matches: 14. CDR3 nucleotide sequence: TGTGCCAGCAGTCAAGGACTAGCGGGAGGGAGCATTGTCGCCTCCTACGAGCAGTACTTC. It codes for CASSQGLAGGSIVASYEQYF.

This chain uses TRBV29-1 with TRBJ2-1; no clear D gene. The CDR3 contains 12 residues. Germline lookup yields CDR1 SQVTM and CDR2 ANQGSEA. Trimming removed 2 bases at V and 3 bases at J, with 5 bases between. The CDR3 loop is CSVELDYNEQFF. The CDR3 coding sequence is TGCAGCGTTGAACTGGACTACAATGAGCAGTTCTTC.

This sequence joins TRBV27 and TRBJ2-7; a weak D match, TRBD2 (6 bases). Looked up from germline, CDR1 is MNHEY and CDR2 is SMNVEV (reference sequence). V was cut by 3 bases and J by 1 base, with 13 bases left in between. CDR3 size: 15 residues. The DNA of the CDR3 is TGTGCCAGCAGTTTTAGACGGGAGAAATCCTACGAGCAGTACTTC. Protein: CASSFRREKSYEQYF.

The chain has TRBV7-8 and TRBJ2-7; 9 nucleotides line up with TRBD1. This CDR3 region has 14 residues. With 4 bases clipped from V and 3 bases from J, the junction kept 4 bases outside the gene matches. Germline CDR1 SGHVS, CDR2 FQNEAQ. Here the CDR3 reads CASSSGTGRYEQYF. DNA of the CDR3: TGTGCCAGCAGCTCCGGGACAGGGCGCTACGAGCAGTACTTC.

The genes are TRBV5-5 and TRBJ2-7; D unresolved. CDR3 length: 15 residues. Trimming left V 0 bases short and J 5 bases short, with 15 bases between. Germline lookup yields CDR1 SGHKS and CDR2 YYEKEE (reference sequence). The CDR3 is CASSLAPGLLDEQYF. The DNA for the CDR3 is TGTGCCAGCAGCTTGGCCCCCGGGTTGCTCGACGAGCAGTACTTC.

For this clone: This CDR3 is also generated by other DNA sequences in the sample. V usage is TRBV9 and J usage is TRBJ2-5, with D unclear. This CDR3 spans 15 amino acids. With 0 bases removed from V and 2 bases from J, the gap between germline ends came to 11 bases. Germline assignment: CDR1 SGDLS and CDR2 YYNGEE. Written as DNA, the CDR3 is TGTGCCAGCAGCGTAGGGCAAGGGCGACAAGAGACCCAGTACTTC. This codes for CASSVGQGRQETQYF.

This rearrangement joins TRBV9 to TRBJ1-2; 7 bases line up with TRBD1. V lost 0 bases, J lost 4 bases, and 0 bases stayed unmatched. The CDR3 totals 13 residues. Per the germline V gene, CDR1 is SGDLS and CDR2 is YYNGEE. The CDR3 sequence: CASSVEGAYGYTF. CDR3 nucleotides: TGTGCCAGCAGCGTAGAGGGGGCCTATGGCTACACCTTC.